The clone carrying this T cell receptor beta chain has ten or more counts. V dropped 0 bases and J dropped 7 bases, with 6 bases sitting between them. Germline-derived CDR1 and CDR2 are MNHEY and SVGAGI. This CDR3 is built from 12 residues. This sample stems from a study of T-cell reconstitution after alpha-beta-depleted transplantation in children. A TCRbeta library incorporating unique molecular identifiers was prepared. From the PCR reads, TCRdb called clonotypes with MiXCR, one entry per CDR3 protein. The table shows about 640,000 distinct CDR3 sequences, with roughly 15% occurring only once. Sequenced material: PBMCs from the stem cell graft donor, taken from the stem cell graft. J is TRBJ1-1 and V is TRBV6-5, with unresolved D. This clonotype was sampled from a human donor who donated a stem cell graft to a child with acute myeloid leukemia. The CDR3, as DNA: TGTGCCAGCAGTTACTCGGAGGGTGAAGCTTTCTTT. It yields the protein CASSYSEGEAFF.